This paragraph reports one TCR beta chain. Either two negative PCRs, clearance, or symptom resolution qualified Cohort 3 donors as recovered. This entry is derived from a study of blood T cell repertoires in COVID-19. Profiled with immunoSEQ multiplex PCR; TCRdb holds only in-frame clones, not every one. The data show about 310,000 clones, with approximately 89% seen just once and 9.5% held by the top ten. Input material: PBMCs or T cells enriched from blood (not recorded which). This sequence originates from a woman between 40 and 55 years old who had recovered from COVID-19.

CDR3 in DNA: TGCGCCAGCAGCCCTGACAGGGTTCAGGGCTACACCTTC. Its protein product is CASSPDRVQGYTF. The chain has TRBV4-1 and TRBJ1-2; 7 bases line up with TRBD1. The CDR3 has 13 amino acids. Trimming took 4 bases from V and 8 from J; bases not matched to a gene: 7. The germline CDR1 and CDR2 sequences are MGHRA and YSYEKL.